This TCR beta chain was observed in a study of control samples from healthy donors and cancer patients. CDR3 length: 15 amino acids. Germline CDR1 and CDR2: MNHEY and SVGAGI. The J segment lost 1 base and the V segment lost 4 bases, leaving 3 bases of the junction unmatched. Clones were read by immunoSEQ multiplex PCR, and TCRdb kept only the in-frame ones, dropping some. This sample has more than 85,000 clones; approximately 90% occur once, and the top ten carry about 2.5%. The chain uses TRBV6-5 and TRBJ1-1; 10 bases map to TRBD1. The sequenced sample consisted of blood. The TCR originated in a woman between 18 and 29 years old in good health. The CDR3 here is CASSSRTGGNTEAFF. CDR3 coding DNA: TGTGCCAGCAGTTCCCGGACAGGGGGGAACACTGAAGCTTTCTTT.